Listed below are T cell receptor beta chains from one sample, sequenced in a study of T cell repertoires in cytomegalovirus infection. TCRdb re-analysed the reads in MiXCR, keeping a single row per CDR3 protein. The data contain around 360,000 distinct CDR3 sequences, nearly 35% of them seen just once; the ten biggest clones take up roughly 12%. No antigens are known for them. Sequencing was performed on cultured PBMCs, taken from culture after CMV antigen stimulation. These receptors came from a human donor in good health (CMV status not recorded). Some clones in this sample may be carry-over from other donors' samples. Both conserved end residues are part of each CDR3. Fields, in order: D gene, clone size, V gene, J gene, CDR3 DNA, CDR3 protein. D genes are given only for firm matches. A clone size is listed for some rows: how often the clone was seen (once, few, many), or a class if it is expanded.

NA,few,TRBV24-1,TRBJ2-5,TGTGCCACCAGTCCCACAGGGCTAGAGACCCAGTACTTC,CATSPTGLETQYF
TRBD1,few,TRBV12-3/TRBV12-4,TRBJ1-1,TGTGCCAGCAGCGAGACAGGGAGAAACACTGAAGCTTTCTTT,CASSETGRNTEAFF
NA,few,TRBV20-1,TRBJ1-5,TGCAGTGCTAGAGATTGGGCAGGGATGGGGAGCAATCAGCCCCAGCATTTT,CSARDWAGMGSNQPQHF
TRBD2,NA,TRBV5-4,TRBJ2-4,TGTGCCAGCAGCCGGATAGCGGGAGAGGCGGGTATAGCCAAAAACATTCAGTACTTC,CASSRIAGEAGIAKNIQYF
TRBD2,few,TRBV20-1,TRBJ2-1,TGCAGTGCTAGAGACCCGACTAGCGGAATGGCCGCTGAGCAGTTCTTC,CSARDPTSGMAAEQFF
NA,NA,TRBV6-1,TRBJ1-1,TGTGCCAGCAGTTCACACTTGACGGCCATGAACACTGAAGCTTTCTTT,CASSSHLTAMNTEAFF
NA,NA,TRBV11-2,TRBJ1-3,TGTGCCAGCAGCTTGTACGTCTCTGGAAACACCATATATTTT,CASSLYVSGNTIYF
NA,many,TRBV7-2,TRBJ1-1,TGTGCCAGCAGGCTAACAGGGAGTACTGAAGCTTTCTTT,CASRLTGSTEAFF
NA,NA,TRBV4-3,TRBJ1-1,TGCGCCAGTAGCACCTCGAGTTTGGATGGTGAAGCTTTCTTT,CASSTSSLDGEAFF
NA,few,TRBV6-1,TRBJ1-2,TGTGCCAGCAGTGAACAGGCAGAAAGGTTGGATGGCTACACCTTC,CASSEQAERLDGYTF
TRBD2,NA,TRBV20-1,TRBJ2-1,TGCAGTGCCCCCCTGGTGATAGCGGGACCCAATGAGCAGTTCTTC,CSAPLVIAGPNEQFF
NA,NA,TRBV10-3,TRBJ1-5,TGTGCCATCAGTGAAATTCCGACTGGGAGCAAGGGTCAGCCCCAGCATTTT,CAISEIPTGSKGQPQHF
NA,NA,TRBV6-6,TRBJ1-2,TGTGCCAGCAGTGCTACAGGGCCGTCGGGTAACGCCTTC,CASSATGPSGNAF
NA,NA,TRBV4-1,TRBJ1-2,TGCGCCAGCAGCCAAGGGGAACAGAAGATCTATGGCTACACCTTC,CASSQGEQKIYGYTF
TRBD2,NA,TRBV4-2,TRBJ2-1,TGTGCCAGCAGCCAAGACGAGACTAGCGGGAGTAATGATGAGCAGTTCTTC,CASSQDETSGSNDEQFF
NA,NA,TRBV4-3,TRBJ2-2,TGCGCCAGCAGCCCAGACAGGAACCCCACCGGGGAGCTGTTTTTT,CASSPDRNPTGELFF
TRBD2,NA,TRBV18,TRBJ2-1,TGTGCCAGCTCACCATTCGAGCGGGACTCCAATGAGCAGTTCTTC,CASSPFERDSNEQFF
NA,NA,TRBV7-6,TRBJ1-1,TGTGCCAGCAGCCCCGTGAAGAACACTGAAGCTTTCTTT,CASSPVKNTEAFF
NA,few,TRBV4-1,TRBJ1-2,TGCGCCAGCACCTCAAGATCCGGGGACTATGGCTACACCTTC,CASTSRSGDYGYTF
NA,few,TRBV27,TRBJ2-5,TGTGCCAGCAGACGGAACACGGTTGAAGAGACCCAGTACTTC,CASRRNTVEETQYF
TRBD2,many,TRBV7-2,TRBJ2-7,TGTGCCAGCAGCACGAGCGGGAGCTCCTACGAGCAGTACTTC,CASSTSGSSYEQYF
TRBD2,many,TRBV7-2,TRBJ2-3,TGTGCCAGTACGGGACTAGCCACAGATACGCAGTATTTT,CASTGLATDTQYF
NA,NA,TRBV6-2/TRBV6-3,TRBJ2-1,TGTGCCAGCAGTCGGACGGACCTTTGGGGCAATGAGCAGTTCTTC,CASSRTDLWGNEQFF
NA,NA,TRBV4-3,TRBJ2-7,TGCGCCAGCAGCCAAACGACGGCCAGCTACGAGCAGTACTTC,CASSQTTASYEQYF
TRBD2,many,TRBV29-1,TRBJ2-3,TGCAGCGTTGGCGCCGGGTGGGAGGGCCAAGATACGCAGTATTTT,CSVGAGWEGQDTQYF
NA,many,TRBV14,TRBJ1-6,TGTGCCAGCAGCCAATCAGACAGACAAAATTCACCCCTCCACTTT,CASSQSDRQNSPLHF
NA,NA,TRBV6-2/TRBV6-3,TRBJ1-2,TGTGCCAGCAGCTGGACAGTCACTGGCTACACCTTC,CASSWTVTGYTF
TRBD1,NA,TRBV6-6,TRBJ1-1,TGTGCCAGCAGTTCCCTGCAGGGGGATGGTGGTGAAGCTTTCTTT,CASSSLQGDGGEAFF
TRBD2,NA,TRBV7-3,TRBJ2-3,TGTGCCAGCAGCTTTACAGGAGCGGGACTATCGCCCCGGGATACGCAGTATTTT,CASSFTGAGLSPRDTQYF
NA,few,TRBV7-2,TRBJ1-1,TGTGCCGGGCGTGCGGTGGGGCGGGTGAACACTGAAGCTTTCTTT,CAGRAVGRVNTEAFF
TRBD1,NA,TRBV19,TRBJ1-2,TGTGCCAGTAGTGGGGGACAGGTCTTCTCGGGCTACACCTTC,CASSGGQVFSGYTF
TRBD2,NA,TRBV4-1,TRBJ2-5,TGCGCCAGCAGCCAATTTGCTAGCGGGAGAATACCCGCCGGGCAAGAGACCCAGTACTTC,CASSQFASGRIPAGQETQYF
TRBD2,many,TRBV7-2,TRBJ2-3,TGTGCCAGCAGCTTAATAGCGGGAGATTCAGATACGCAGTATTTT,CASSLIAGDSDTQYF
NA,NA,TRBV19,TRBJ1-1,TGTGCCAGTACTCCACGCGGGAGAACTGAAGCTTTCTTT,CASTPRGRTEAFF
NA,NA,TRBV12-3/TRBV12-4,TRBJ2-1,TGTGCCAGCAGTTTTCTGCGACCGGAGGATGAGCAGTTCTTC,CASSFLRPEDEQFF
TRBD1,few,TRBV12-3/TRBV12-4,TRBJ2-1,TGTGCCAGCAGTTTATCAGGGGGCGCCTACAATGAGCAGTTCTTC,CASSLSGGAYNEQFF
TRBD1,NA,TRBV6-2/TRBV6-3,TRBJ2-1,TGTGCCAGCAGTTCTATAGCAGGGGGTATCTACAATGAGCAGTTCTTC,CASSSIAGGIYNEQFF
NA,many,TRBV4-1,TRBJ1-6,TGCGCCAGCAGCCAAGATCTGGAGGGCCCTAGATCACCCCTCCACTTT,CASSQDLEGPRSPLHF
NA,NA,TRBV6-1,TRBJ1-1,TGTGCCAGCGGACTGGTGTATGAAGCTTTCTTT,CASGLVYEAFF
NA,NA,TRBV12-3/TRBV12-4,TRBJ1-2,TGTGCCAGCAGTCAGACCGGTCTGGCTAACTATGGCTACACCTTC,CASSQTGLANYGYTF